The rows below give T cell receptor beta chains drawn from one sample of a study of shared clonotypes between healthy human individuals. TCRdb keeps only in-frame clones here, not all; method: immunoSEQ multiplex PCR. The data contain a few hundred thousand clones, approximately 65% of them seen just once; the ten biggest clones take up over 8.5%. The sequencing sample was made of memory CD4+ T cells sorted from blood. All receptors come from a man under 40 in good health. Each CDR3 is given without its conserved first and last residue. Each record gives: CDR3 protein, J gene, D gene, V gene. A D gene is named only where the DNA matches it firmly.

CDR3: ASSSGQGAGNQPQH
J: TRBJ1-5
D: TRBD1
V: TRBV27

CDR3: ASSLRGQVLREQY
J: TRBJ2-7
D: TRBD1
V: TRBV7-9

CDR3: ASSLIVSGFYNEQF
J: TRBJ2-1
D: -
V: TRBV7-2

CDR3: ASSIGTVYEQY
J: TRBJ2-7
D: TRBD1
V: TRBV6-5

CDR3: ASSLANYEQY
J: TRBJ2-7
D: -
V: TRBV28

CDR3: ASKEGPVDEQF
J: TRBJ2-1
D: -
V: TRBV6-5

CDR3: AWSAASGRAWLRYEQY
J: TRBJ2-7
D: TRBD2
V: TRBV30

CDR3: ASSLGPRARSGNTIY
J: TRBJ1-3
D: -
V: TRBV7-2

CDR3: ASSPTPRTDTQY
J: TRBJ2-3
D: -
V: TRBV18

CDR3: ATSSSGSGYEQY
J: TRBJ2-7
D: TRBD2
V: TRBV15

CDR3: ASSQGGGELF
J: TRBJ2-2
D: -
V: TRBV14

CDR3: ARTGTSGSTDTQY
J: TRBJ2-3
D: TRBD2
V: TRBV2

CDR3: ASSTSGATDTQY
J: TRBJ2-3
D: TRBD2
V: TRBV2